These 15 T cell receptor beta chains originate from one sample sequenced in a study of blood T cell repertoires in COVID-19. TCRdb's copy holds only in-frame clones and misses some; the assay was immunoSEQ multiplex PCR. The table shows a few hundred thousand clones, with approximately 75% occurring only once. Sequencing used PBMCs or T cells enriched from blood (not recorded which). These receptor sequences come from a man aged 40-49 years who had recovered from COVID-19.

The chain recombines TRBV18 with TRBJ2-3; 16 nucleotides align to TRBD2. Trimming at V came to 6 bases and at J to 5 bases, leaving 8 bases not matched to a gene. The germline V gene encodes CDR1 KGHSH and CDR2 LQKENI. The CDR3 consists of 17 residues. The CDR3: CASSIPGLAGGQDTQYF. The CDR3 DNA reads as TGTGCCAGCTCCATCCCGGGACTAGCGGGGGGGCAAGATACGCAGTATTTT.

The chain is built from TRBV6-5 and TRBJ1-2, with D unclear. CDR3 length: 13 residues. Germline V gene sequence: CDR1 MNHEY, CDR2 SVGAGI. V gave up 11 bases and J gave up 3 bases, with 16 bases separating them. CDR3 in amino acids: CAGGSFSHYGYTF. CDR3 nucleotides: TGTGCCGGCGGCTCATTCTCCCACTATGGCTACACCTTC.

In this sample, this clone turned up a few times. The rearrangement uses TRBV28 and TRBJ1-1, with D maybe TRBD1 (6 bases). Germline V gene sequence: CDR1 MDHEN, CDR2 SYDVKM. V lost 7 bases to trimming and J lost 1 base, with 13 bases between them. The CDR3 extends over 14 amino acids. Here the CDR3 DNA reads TGTGCCAGCACTGTAACCAGGGGGAACACTGAAGCTTTCTTT. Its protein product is CASTVTRGNTEAFF.

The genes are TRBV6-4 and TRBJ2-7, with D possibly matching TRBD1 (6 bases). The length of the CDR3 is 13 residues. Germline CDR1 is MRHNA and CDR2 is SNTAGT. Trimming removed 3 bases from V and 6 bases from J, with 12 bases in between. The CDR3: CASSEARGSEQYF. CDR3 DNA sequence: TGTGCCAGCAGTGAGGCCAGGGGTTCCGAGCAGTACTTC.

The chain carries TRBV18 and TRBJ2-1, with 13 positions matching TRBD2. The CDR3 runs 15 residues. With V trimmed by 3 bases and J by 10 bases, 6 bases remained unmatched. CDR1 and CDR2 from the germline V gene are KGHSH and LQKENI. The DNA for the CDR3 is TGTGCCAGCTCACCCGAAGGACTAGCGGGAGTCGAGCAGTTCTTC. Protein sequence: CASSPEGLAGVEQFF. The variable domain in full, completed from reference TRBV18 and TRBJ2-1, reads NAGVMQNPRHLVRRRGQEARLRCSPMKGHSHVYWYRQLPEEGLKFMVYLQKENIIDESGMPKERFSAEFPKEGPSILRIQQVVRGDSAAYFCASSPEGLAGVEQFFGPGTRLTVL.

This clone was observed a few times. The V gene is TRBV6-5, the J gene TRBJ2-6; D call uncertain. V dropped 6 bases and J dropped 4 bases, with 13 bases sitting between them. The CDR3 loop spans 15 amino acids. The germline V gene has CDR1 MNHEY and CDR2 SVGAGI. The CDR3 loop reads CASSLRFWGANVLTF. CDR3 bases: TGTGCCAGCAGCCTCAGATTTTGGGGGGCCAACGTCCTGACTTTC.

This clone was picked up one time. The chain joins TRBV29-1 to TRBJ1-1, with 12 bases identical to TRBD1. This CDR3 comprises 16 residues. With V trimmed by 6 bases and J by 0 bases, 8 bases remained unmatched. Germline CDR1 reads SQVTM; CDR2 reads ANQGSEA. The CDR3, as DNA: TGCAGCGTCCTACCGGGACAGGGGGCGGTGAACACTGAAGCTTTCTTT. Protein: CSVLPGQGAVNTEAFF.

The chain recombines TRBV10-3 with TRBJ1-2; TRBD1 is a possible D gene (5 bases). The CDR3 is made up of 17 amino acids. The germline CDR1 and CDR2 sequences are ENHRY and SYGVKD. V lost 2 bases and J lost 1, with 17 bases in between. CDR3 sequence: CAISEATAGLINYGYTF. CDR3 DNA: TGTGCCATCAGTGAGGCTACTGCAGGGCTTATTAACTATGGCTACACCTTC.

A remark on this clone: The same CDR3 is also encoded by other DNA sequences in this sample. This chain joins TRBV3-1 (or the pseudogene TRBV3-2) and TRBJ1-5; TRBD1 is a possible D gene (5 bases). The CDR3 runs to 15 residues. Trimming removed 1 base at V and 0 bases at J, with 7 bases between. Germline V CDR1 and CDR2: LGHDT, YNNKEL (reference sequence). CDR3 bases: TGTGCCAGCAGCCAAGGACAGATTAGCAATCAGCCCCAGCATTTT. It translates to CASSQGQISNQPQHF.

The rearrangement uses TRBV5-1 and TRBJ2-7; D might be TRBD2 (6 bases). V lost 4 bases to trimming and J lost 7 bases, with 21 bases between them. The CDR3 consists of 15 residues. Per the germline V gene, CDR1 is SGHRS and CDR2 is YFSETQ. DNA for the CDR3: TGCGCCAGCAGCCCCGAGGGACTGCGCCCAGGGGAGCAGTACTTC. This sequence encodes CASSPEGLRPGEQYF.

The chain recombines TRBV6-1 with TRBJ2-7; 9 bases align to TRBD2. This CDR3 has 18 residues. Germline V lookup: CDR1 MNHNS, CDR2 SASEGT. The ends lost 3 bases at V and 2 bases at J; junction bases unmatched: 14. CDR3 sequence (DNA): TGTGCCAGCAGTGATCGATTAGTCTCTAGCGGGGAGACCTACGAGCAGTACTTC. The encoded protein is CASSDRLVSSGETYEQYF.

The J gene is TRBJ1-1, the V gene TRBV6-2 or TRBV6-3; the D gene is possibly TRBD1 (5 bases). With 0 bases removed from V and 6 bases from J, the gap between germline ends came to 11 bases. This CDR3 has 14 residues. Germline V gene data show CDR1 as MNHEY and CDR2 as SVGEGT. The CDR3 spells CASSYSGGYAEAFF. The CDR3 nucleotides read TGTGCCAGCAGTTACTCGGGGGGGTACGCTGAAGCTTTCTTT.

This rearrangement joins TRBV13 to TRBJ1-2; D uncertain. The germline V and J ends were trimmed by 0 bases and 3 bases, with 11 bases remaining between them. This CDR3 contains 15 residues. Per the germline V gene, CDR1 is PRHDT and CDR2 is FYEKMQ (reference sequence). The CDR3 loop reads CASSLGKNSYYGYTF. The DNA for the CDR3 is TGTGCCAGCAGCTTAGGGAAGAACAGCTACTATGGCTACACCTTC.

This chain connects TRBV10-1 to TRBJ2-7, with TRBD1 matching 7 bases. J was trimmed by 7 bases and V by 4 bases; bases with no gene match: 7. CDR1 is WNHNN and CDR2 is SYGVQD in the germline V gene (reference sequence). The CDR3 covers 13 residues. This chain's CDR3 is CASSGGTVGEQYF. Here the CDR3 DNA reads TGCGCCAGCAGTGGAGGGACAGTCGGTGAGCAGTACTTC.

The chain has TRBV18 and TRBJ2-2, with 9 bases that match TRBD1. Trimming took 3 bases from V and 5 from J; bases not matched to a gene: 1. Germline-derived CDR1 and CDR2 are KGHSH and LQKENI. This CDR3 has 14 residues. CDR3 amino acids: CASSPGQGTGELFF. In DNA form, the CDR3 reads TGTGCCAGCTCACCGGGACAGGGTACCGGGGAGCTGTTTTTT.